This T cell receptor beta chain appears in the sequencing data of a study of blood T cell repertoires in COVID-19. Study-wide context: Some COVID-19 samples were acute and others convalescent; all came from the United States, Italy and Spain. In each case, the material was cDNA or gDNA derived from T cells, B-cell-depleted T cells, or PBMCs.

Looked up from germline, CDR1 is MDHEN and CDR2 is SYDVKM. The CDR3 is 14 residues long. Trimming took 5 bases from V and 6 from J; bases not matched to a gene: 6. Produced via immunoSEQ multiplex PCR; TCRdb's table is partial and in-frame only. The sample has around 160,000 clones, approximately 92% seen once. Enrollment of patients from Seattle took place during active infection, with longitudinal follow-up. The chain is built from TRBV28 and TRBJ2-3; 9 bases map to TRBD2. The source is a young man with COVID-19, enrolled during active disease. Material for sequencing was peripheral blood. In DNA form, the CDR3 reads TGTGCCAGCAGTGCGGGACTAGCAGTCGATACGCAGTATTTT. Encoded protein: CASSAGLAVDTQYF.